Below, 21 T cell receptor beta chains from the same sample are listed, as sequenced in a study of regulatory T cells in long-lasting Graves disease. Time point here: persistent/refractory GD, antithyroid drugs over 5 years with positive TRAb. PBMC RNA served as the TCR library source. Investigators prepared the TCR beta libraries by applying iRepertoire HTBI primers and Arm-PCR of CDR3 regions. Each CDR3 protein gets one entry after TCRdb re-called the multiplex PCR reads with MiXCR. The sample has 310,000 or so distinct CDR3 sequences, roughly 21% seen once; the top ten hold roughly 29%. The sequenced sample was peripheral blood mononuclear cells (PBMCs), obtained when the disease was refractory, from a patient treated with antithyroid drugs. These receptors came from a female donor with Graves disease.

This clonotype was observed many times. The V call is TRBV19, the J call TRBJ2-6, with a tentative D call TRBD2 (7 bases). V was trimmed by 4 bases and J by 0 bases, leaving 10 bases between them. Germline CDR1 and CDR2: LNHDA and SQIVND (reference sequence). The CDR3 is 16 amino acids. The CDR3 DNA follows: TGTGCCAGTAGTACGGGGGGCTACTCTGGGGCCAACGTCCTGACTTTC. It encodes CASSTGGYSGANVLTF.

The chain employs TRBV12-3 or TRBV12-4 and TRBJ2-7; TRBD1 aligns across 7 bases. CDR3 length: 17 amino acids. Trimming cost V 0 bases and J 0 bases; bases outside gene matches: 8. CDR3 residues: CASSLAPDRFDSYEQYF. CDR3 bases: TGTGCCAGCAGTTTAGCCCCGGACAGGTTCGACTCCTACGAGCAGTACTTC.

The chain employs TRBV6-5 and TRBJ1-2; perhaps TRBD1 as D (6 bases). The V gene lost 4 bases and the J gene lost 8 bases, with 14 bases spanning the gap. Germline CDR1 is MNHEY and CDR2 is SVGAGI. This CDR3 contains 13 residues. The CDR3, as DNA: TGTGCCAGCAGTTTTTCAGGGGATTTCGGCTACACCTTC. It is translated as CASSFSGDFGYTF.

This clonotype was seen repeatedly, ten times or more. The chain joins TRBV28 to TRBJ1-2; 7 bases map to TRBD1. The CDR3 is 13 amino acids. Germline-derived CDR1 and CDR2 are MDHEN and SYDVKM. The trim removed 3 bases at V and 8 bases at J, leaving 6 bases unmatched. CDR3: CASSLGTVRGYTF. The CDR3 nucleotides are TGTGCCAGCAGTTTGGGGACAGTTCGGGGCTACACCTTC.

This clonotype was seen ten or more times. V and J are TRBV27 and TRBJ2-7, with TRBD1 matching 8 bases. CDR3 length: 13 amino acids. With V trimmed by 4 bases and J by 6 bases, 5 bases remained unmatched. The V gene's germline CDR1 is MNHEY and CDR2 SMNVEV (reference sequence). The CDR3 region is CASSWNRGTEQYF. The CDR3 DNA sequence: TGTGCCAGCAGTTGGAACAGGGGGACCGAGCAGTACTTC.

This clonotype has at least ten counts. The rearrangement links TRBV7-8 to TRBJ2-7; a possible D gene is TRBD1 (6 bases). This CDR3 is 13 amino acids long. Trimming cost V 5 bases and J 12 bases, with 20 bases left between them. CDR1 and CDR2 (germline): SGHVS, FQNEAQ. CDR3 DNA sequence: TGTGCCAGCAGCACGATTGGGGACATCCACCGGTACTTC. It codes for CASSTIGDIHRYF.

This clonotype was recorded at least ten times. V gene TRBV12-3 or TRBV12-4 combines with J gene TRBJ2-2, with no clear D. The V and J ends lost 6 bases and 7 bases respectively, with 12 bases between them. CDR3 length equals 13 residues. The CDR3 here is CASRSSVGGELFF. DNA of the CDR3: TGTGCCAGCAGAAGCAGCGTGGGCGGGGAGCTGTTTTTT.

This clonotype was found many times. The rearrangement joins TRBV27 to TRBJ2-7, with D perhaps TRBD2 (6 bases). The V and J ends lost 3 bases and 1 base respectively, with 10 bases between them. CDR1 and CDR2 from the germline V gene are MNHEY and SMNVEV (reference sequence). The CDR3 loop spans 14 amino acids. The CDR3 DNA reads as TGTGCCAGCAGTTTTTCCCGGGGGTCCTACGAGCAGTACTTC. Protein sequence: CASSFSRGSYEQYF.

This clonotype was counted many times. V usage is TRBV2 and J usage is TRBJ2-2; no clear D gene. Germline loops: CDR1 SNHLY, CDR2 FYNNEI. Trimming left V 4 bases short and J 4 bases short, with 10 bases between. The CDR3 is 14 amino acids. CDR3 in DNA: TGTGCCAGCAGTGTTGGAAGAGGCACCGGGGAGCTGTTTTTT. Translation gives CASSVGRGTGELFF.

This clonotype was counted at least ten times. The genes are TRBV28 and TRBJ2-7; TRBD2 matches 11 bases. The CDR3 has 15 amino acids. CDR1 and CDR2 (germline): MDHEN, SYDVKM. J lost 6 bases, V lost 4 bases, and 8 bases had no gene match. The CDR3 DNA reads as TGTGCCAGCAGTTCCCGACTAGCGGGGAAATCCGAGCAGTACTTC. It is translated as CASSSRLAGKSEQYF.

A few counts support this clonotype. The chain couples TRBV9 to TRBJ2-7, with a weak D call TRBD2 (5 bases). The germline V gene has CDR1 SGDLS and CDR2 YYNGEE. There are 14 residues in the CDR3. Trimming took off 0 bases at V and 3 bases at J, with 10 bases between the two ends. CDR3 region: CASSVGPRDYEQYF. The CDR3 nucleotides are TGTGCCAGCAGCGTAGGACCGAGGGACTACGAGCAGTACTTC.

The chain recombines TRBV7-9 with TRBJ2-7, with 7 bases lining up with TRBD1. The V gene's germline CDR1 is SEHNR and CDR2 FQNEAQ (reference sequence). Unmatched junction bases numbered 8, after V lost 3 bases and J lost 0 bases. The CDR3 spans 16 residues. CDR3 sequence: CASSFPRGGSSYEQYF. The CDR3 DNA is TGTGCCAGCAGCTTTCCGCGAGGGGGCAGCTCCTACGAGCAGTACTTC.

This clonotype has only a few counts. V gene TRBV7-2 combines with J gene TRBJ2-7; D is tentatively TRBD1 or TRBD2 (5 bases each). CDR3 length: 15 residues. V was trimmed by 5 bases and J by 3 bases, leaving 17 bases between them. CDR1 is SGHTA, CDR2 FQGNSA, per germline. The CDR3 region is CASSPSGTHNYEQYF. CDR3 coding DNA: TGTGCCAGCAGCCCCTCAGGGACCCATAACTACGAGCAGTACTTC. The variable domain in full, completed from reference TRBV7-2 and TRBJ2-7, reads GAGVSQSPSNKVTEKGKDVELRCDPISGHTALYWYRQSLGQGLEFLIYFQGNSAPDKSGLPSDRFSAERTGGSVSTLTIQRTQQEDSAVYLCASSPSGTHNYEQYFGPGTRLTVT.

Notes on this clonotype: A read error is possible here, since a much larger clone lies one base away. The V and J genes are TRBV7-9 and TRBJ2-7; D is possibly TRBD1 or TRBD2 (5 bases each). In germline, CDR1 is SEHNR, CDR2 FQNEAQ (reference sequence). The germline V and J ends were trimmed by 9 bases and 3 bases, with 12 bases remaining between them. CDR3 length: 12 amino acids. CDR3 sequence reads: CARRGRDYEQYF. The CDR3 coding sequence is TGTGCCAGACGGGGACGGGACTACGAGCAGTACTTC.

Here the CDR3 reads CAISESMGREQNTGELFF. The CDR3, as DNA: TGTGCCATCAGTGAGTCGATGGGGCGGGAGCAGAACACCGGGGAGCTGTTTTTT. The rearrangement links TRBV10-3 to TRBJ2-2, with 7 bases identical to TRBD2. Germline values: CDR1 ENHRY, CDR2 SYGVKD. V lost 0 bases to trimming and J lost 1 base; unmatched junction nucleotides: 8. The CDR3 spans 18 residues.

This clonotype showed up many times. The chain links TRBV2 to TRBJ1-4; D uncertain. The CDR3 totals 12 residues. The germline gives CDR1 SNHLY, CDR2 FYNNEI. Trimming stripped 8 bases from V and 5 bases from J, with 9 bases between. The DNA for the CDR3 is TGTGCCAGCCTTGGGAAGAATGAAAAACTGTTTTTT. Residues: CASLGKNEKLFF. Looking up the rest from reference TRBV2 and TRBJ1-4 gives the full variable domain: EPEVTQTPSHQVTQMGQEVILRCVPISNHLYFYWYRQILGQKVEFLVSFYNNEISEKSEIFDDQFSVERPDGSNFTLKIRSTKLEDSAMYFCASLGKNEKLFFGSGTQLSVL.

This clonotype was seen many times. J is TRBJ1-1 and V is TRBV6-5; D not certain. Trimming took 2 bases from V and 2 from J, leaving 3 bases between them. The V gene's germline CDR1 is MNHEY and CDR2 SVGAGI. This CDR3 region has 12 residues. The CDR3 is CASSYRNTEAFF. CDR3 coding DNA: TGTGCCAGCAGTTACCGCAACACTGAAGCTTTCTTT.

The genes are TRBV3-1 and TRBJ2-7; D uncertain. The germline CDR1 and CDR2 sequences are LGHDT and YNNKEL (reference sequence). The CDR3 spans 15 residues. V gave up 4 bases and J gave up 7 bases, with 20 bases separating them. This CDR3 reads CASSPRHQRDREQYF. In nucleotides, the CDR3 is TGTGCCAGCAGCCCTCGACACCAGCGTGACCGAGAGCAGTACTTC.

V usage is TRBV24-1 and J usage is TRBJ2-7; 11 nucleotides agree with TRBD1. Per the germline V gene, CDR1 is KGHDR and CDR2 is SFDVKD. With 3 bases clipped from V and 4 bases from J, the junction kept 1 base outside the gene matches. The CDR3 covers 14 residues. CDR3 DNA sequence: TGTGCCACCAGTGATCGGGACAGGGGGTACGAGCAGTACTTC. It is translated as CATSDRDRGYEQYF.

This clonotype was counted many times. The rearrangement links TRBV27 to TRBJ1-6, with D possibly matching TRBD1 (5 bases). CDR1 MNHEY and CDR2 SMNVEV come from the germline V gene (reference sequence). The CDR3 is made up of 14 amino acids. V was clipped by 8 bases and J by 4 bases, with 12 bases between them. The CDR3, as DNA: TGTGCCAGCGCGATGACAGATTATAATTCACCCCTCCACTTT. It translates to CASAMTDYNSPLHF.

This clonotype was seen many times. Relative to the germline gene, one junction end is altered; a read error may explain this. V and J are TRBV7-7 and TRBJ1-5, with D uncertain. CDR1 SSHAT and CDR2 FNYEAQ come from the germline V gene (reference sequence). CDR3 length: 17 amino acids. DNA of the CDR3: TGTGCTAGCAGCTTAGTGTCTTCAATCTATAGCAATCAGCCCCAGCATTTT. Protein: CASSLVSSIYSNQPQHF. Full variable domain (rest looked up from reference TRBV7-7 and TRBJ1-5): GAGVSQSPRYKVTKRGQDVTLRCDPISSHATLYWYQQALGQGPEFLTYFNYEAQPDKSGLPSDRFSAERPEGSISTLTIQRTEQRDSAMYRCASSLVSSIYSNQPQHFGDGTRLSIL.